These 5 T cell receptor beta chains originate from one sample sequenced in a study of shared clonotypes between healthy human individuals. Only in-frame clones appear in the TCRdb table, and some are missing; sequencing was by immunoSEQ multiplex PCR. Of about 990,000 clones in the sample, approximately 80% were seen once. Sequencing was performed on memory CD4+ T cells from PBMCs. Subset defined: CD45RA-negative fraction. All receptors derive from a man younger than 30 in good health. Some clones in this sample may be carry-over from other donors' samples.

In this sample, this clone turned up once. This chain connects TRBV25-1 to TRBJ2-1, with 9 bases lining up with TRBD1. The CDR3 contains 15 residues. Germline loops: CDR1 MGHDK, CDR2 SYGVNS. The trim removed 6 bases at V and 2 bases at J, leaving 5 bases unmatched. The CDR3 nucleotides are TGTGCCAGCAGCAAAACAGGGGGCACCTACAATGAGCAGTTCTTC. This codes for CASSKTGGTYNEQFF. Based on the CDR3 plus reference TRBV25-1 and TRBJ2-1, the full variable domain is EADIYQTPRYLVIGTGKKITLECSQTMGHDKMYWYQQDPGMELHLIHYSYGVNSTEKGDLSSESTVSRIRTEHFPLTLESARPSHTSQYLCASSKTGGTYNEQFFGPGTRLTVL.

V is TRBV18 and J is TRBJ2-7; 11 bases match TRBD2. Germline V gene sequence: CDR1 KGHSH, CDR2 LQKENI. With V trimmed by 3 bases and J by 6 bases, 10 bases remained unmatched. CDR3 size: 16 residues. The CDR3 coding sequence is TGTGCCAGCTCACCCCCGGGTAGCGGGAGGGCCCTCGAGCAGTACTTC. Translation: CASSPPGSGRALEQYF.

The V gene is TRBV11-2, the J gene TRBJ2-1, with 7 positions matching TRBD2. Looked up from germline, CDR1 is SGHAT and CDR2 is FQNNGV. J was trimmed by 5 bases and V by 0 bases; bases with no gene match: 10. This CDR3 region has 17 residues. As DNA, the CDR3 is TGTGCCAGCAGCTTAGATGCCGCGGCTAGCGGACACAATGAGCAGTTCTTC. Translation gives CASSLDAAASGHNEQFF.

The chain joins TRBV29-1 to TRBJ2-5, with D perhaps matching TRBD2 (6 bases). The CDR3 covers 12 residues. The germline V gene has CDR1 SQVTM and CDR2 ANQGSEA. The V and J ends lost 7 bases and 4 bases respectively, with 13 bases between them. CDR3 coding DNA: TGCAGCGGCCGCGGGACGGGAGAGACCCAGTACTTC. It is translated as CSGRGTGETQYF.

The CDR3 nucleotides are TGTGCCAGCAGCCCTAAGCCTTCTGGGGCCAACGTCCTGACTTTC. It yields the protein CASSPKPSGANVLTF. This chain connects TRBV7-2 to TRBJ2-6; unclear D gene. The CDR3 runs to 15 residues. CDR1 and CDR2 (germline): SGHTA, FQGNSA. Trimming shortened V by 5 bases and J by 1 base, and 9 bases separated the two germline ends.